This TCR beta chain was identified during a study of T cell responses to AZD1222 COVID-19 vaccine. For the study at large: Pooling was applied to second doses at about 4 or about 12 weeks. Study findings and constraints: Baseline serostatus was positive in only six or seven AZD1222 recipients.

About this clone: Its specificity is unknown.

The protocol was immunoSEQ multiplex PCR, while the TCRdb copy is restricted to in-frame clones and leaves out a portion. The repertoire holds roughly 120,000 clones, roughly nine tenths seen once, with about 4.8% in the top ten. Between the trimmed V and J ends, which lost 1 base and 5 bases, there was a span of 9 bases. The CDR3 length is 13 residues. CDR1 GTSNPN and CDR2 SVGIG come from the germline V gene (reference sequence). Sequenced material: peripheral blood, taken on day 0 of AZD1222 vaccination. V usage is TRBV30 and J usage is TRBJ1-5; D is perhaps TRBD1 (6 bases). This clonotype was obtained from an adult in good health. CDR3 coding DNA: TGTGCCTGGAGTGGGACAGAAGATCAGCCCCAGCATTTT. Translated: CAWSGTEDQPQHF.